The clone carrying this T cell receptor beta chain occurred a few times. The antigen remains unidentified. The germline gives CDR1 MNHEY, CDR2 SMNVEV (reference sequence). This CDR3 contains 13 residues. Trimming cost V 7 bases and J 4 bases; bases outside gene matches: 7. The data derive from a study of T cell repertoires in cytomegalovirus infection. Study-wide background: CMV infection together with matching HLA type was indicated by public TCR beta signatures. General observations from the study: Cumulative frequency of public TCR beta families picked out carriers of CMV plus the relevant HLA. Dominating the ex vivo response were TCR beta clonotypes that were CMV-specific and HLA-C-restricted.

TCRdb reprocessed the reads with MiXCR, giving one entry per CDR3 protein. The repertoire holds under 300,000 distinct CDR3 sequences, with about 12% as singletons. Sequencing was carried out using PBMCs. This TCR derives from a human donor in good health (CMV status not recorded). Some clones in this sample may be carry-over from other donors' samples. The chain recombines TRBV27 with TRBJ2-7; 7 nucleotides agree with TRBD1. This chain's CDR3 is CASTRQGWYEQYF. CDR3 DNA sequence: TGTGCCAGCACCCGACAGGGTTGGTACGAGCAGTACTTC.